Below are 5 T cell receptor beta chains sequenced from a single sample in a study of CD8+CD57+ T cells in acquired aplastic anemia. For CDR3 and TCR beta VDJ profiling, genomic DNA was the template used. TCRdb recomputed calls from the reads with MiXCR, one row per CDR3 protein. The sample has hundreds of thousands of distinct CDR3 sequences; less than 35% are singletons. CD8+CD57+ cell expansion had been shown by flow cytometry in patients chosen for sequencing. Input material: sorted CD4+, CD8+, or CD8+CD57+ T cells (not recorded which) from PBMCs. These receptors were collected from a human donor with aplastic anemia.

This clonotype was observed a handful of times. CDR3 DNA: TGTGCCAGCAGTCCCCGAGAAGATACGCAGTATTTT. Amino acids: CASSPREDTQYF. This sequence joins TRBV2 and TRBJ2-3; no firm D call. V was clipped by 5 bases and J by 5 bases, with 8 bases between them. The germline gives CDR1 SNHLY, CDR2 FYNNEI. This CDR3 is built from 12 residues.

Ten or more counts support this clonotype. The chain combines TRBV24-1 with TRBJ1-2, with D unclear. This CDR3 contains 14 residues. The germline V and J ends were trimmed by 4 bases and 8 bases, with 16 bases remaining between them. Germline lookup yields CDR1 KGHDR and CDR2 SFDVKD. CDR3 nucleotides: TGTGCCACCAGTGACCCCGGACGGGGAGGGGGCTACACCTTC. It is translated as CATSDPGRGGGYTF.

This chain uses TRBV6-1 with TRBJ1-6; 9 bases line up with TRBD1. After removal of 6 bases from V and 6 bases from J, the junction contained 6 bases not matched to a gene. CDR1 and CDR2 from the germline V gene are MNHNS and SASEGT. The CDR3 sequence is 15 residues long. CDR3 sequence (DNA): TGTGCCAGCAGCGCCGTGACAGGGGGTAATTCACCCCTCCACTTT. Translated: CASSAVTGGNSPLHF.

This clonotype showed up many times. The V gene is TRBV4-1, the J gene TRBJ2-7; D possibly matches TRBD1 or TRBD2 (5 bases each). This CDR3 contains 15 residues. Germline CDR1 is MGHRA and CDR2 is YSYEKL. The V gene lost 2 bases and the J gene lost 4 bases, with 15 bases spanning the gap. CDR3 coding DNA: TGCGCCAGCAGCCAATACACCGGGACGGAGTACGAGCAGTACTTC. This gives the protein CASSQYTGTEYEQYF.

The sample holds a few counts of this clonotype. The rearrangement links TRBV7-9 to TRBJ2-5, with 9 bases that match TRBD1. The CDR3 contains 15 residues. Germline assignment: CDR1 SEHNR and CDR2 FQNEAQ (reference sequence). The trim removed 5 bases at V and 4 bases at J, leaving 8 bases unmatched. Here the CDR3 reads CASSTGQGVGETQYF. The CDR3 nucleotides read TGTGCCAGCAGCACGGGACAGGGAGTTGGAGAGACCCAGTACTTC.